This T cell receptor (beta chain) was sequenced in a study of T cells in Graves' hyperthyroidism and ophthalmopathy. Study summary: Peripheral blood was secured at the point of initial diagnosis, before any treatment.

Study-wide points: Researchers found most expanded thyroid clonotypes above 0.001 in blood as well. Using 13 V-J features, a model discriminated ophthalmopathy from stable hyperthyroidism.

Extraction of PBMCs used about 9.2 ml of fresh peripheral blood. The germline V gene has CDR1 SNHLY and CDR2 FYNNEI. The CDR3 has 13 amino acids. The germline V and J ends were trimmed by 4 bases and 6 bases, with 10 bases remaining between them. This clonotype was observed many times. Its antigen is unidentified. TCR beta CDR3 sequences were amplified from RNA transcripts. The HTBI primer set was used in a first-round RT-PCR of the TCR CDR3. From the multiplex PCR reads, TCRdb called clonotypes with MiXCR, one entry per CDR3 protein. The data contain hundreds of thousands of distinct CDR3 sequences, under 15% of them singletons.

V is TRBV2 and J is TRBJ2-4; tentative D call: TRBD2 (5 bases). The sequenced sample was blood. The clonotype comes from a woman in her forties with Graves' ophthalmopathy. CDR3 in DNA: TGTGCCAGCAGTGGGGAGAAGGGAAACATTCAGTACTTC. It encodes CASSGEKGNIQYF. Together with reference TRBV2 and TRBJ2-4, the CDR3 gives the full variable domain: EPEVTQTPSHQVTQMGQEVILRCVPISNHLYFYWYRQILGQKVEFLVSFYNNEISEKSEIFDDQFSVERPDGSNFTLKIRSTKLEDSAMYFCASSGEKGNIQYFGAGTRLSVL.